Below, 18 T cell receptor beta chains from the same sample are listed, as sequenced in a study of cytomegalovirus exposure and HLA in healthy donors. 60 Vbeta and 13 Jbeta primers were used in PCR. TCRdb's copy holds only in-frame clones and misses some; the assay was immunoSEQ multiplex PCR. Here the sample spans over 80,000 clones, 73% being singletons. The sequenced sample consisted of PBMCs. The receptors shown here come from a man aged 35 to 55 in good health and CMV-seronegative.

The V and J genes are TRBV30 and TRBJ1-2; tentatively, D is TRBD1 (6 bases). In germline, CDR1 is GTSNPN, CDR2 SVGIG (reference sequence). There are 13 residues in the CDR3. Trimming removed 2 bases from V and 6 bases from J, with 13 bases in between. CDR3 in DNA: TGTGCCTGGAGTTATGGCAGGGGAAATGGCTACACCTTC. Translated: CAWSYGRGNGYTF.

In nucleotides, the CDR3 is TGTGCCAGCAGTTACTTCCAGGGGGGTCAATACGAGCAGTACTTC. Its translation: CASSYFQGGQYEQYF. The J gene is TRBJ2-7, the V gene TRBV6-6; a weak D match, TRBD1 (7 bases). The V gene's germline CDR1 is MNHNY and CDR2 SVGAGI (reference sequence). The CDR3 loop spans 15 amino acids. V dropped 1 base and J dropped 4 bases, with 14 bases sitting between them.

The J gene is TRBJ2-1, the V gene TRBV5-1, with 10 positions matching TRBD2. This CDR3 has 15 amino acids. The V and J ends lost 4 bases and 2 bases, in that order; junction bases with no gene match: 3. Germline values: CDR1 SGHRS, CDR2 YFSETQ. CDR3 sequence (DNA): TGCGCCAGCAGCCCAGCGGGGGGGCCCTACAATGAGCAGTTCTTC. Amino acids: CASSPAGGPYNEQFF.

The chain has TRBV10-3 and TRBJ1-6, with a possible D match to TRBD1 (6 bases). Trimming took 4 bases from V and 7 from J, leaving 14 bases between them. The CDR3 totals 15 residues. CDR1 is ENHRY and CDR2 is SYGVKD in the germline V gene. The CDR3 DNA reads as TGTGCCATCAGTGGGGGGCAGGGCCGAAATTCACCCCTCCACTTT. Encoded protein: CAISGGQGRNSPLHF.

The chain employs TRBV7-2 and TRBJ2-7, with unresolved D. Per the germline V gene, CDR1 is SGHTA and CDR2 is FQGNSA. The V end was cut by 1 base, the J end by 2 bases, with 18 bases between. The CDR3 totals 17 residues. Written as DNA, the CDR3 is TGTGCCAGCAGCTTAGTCTGGGTCGGCAGGTCTACCTACGAGCAGTACTTC. Protein product: CASSLVWVGRSTYEQYF.

The rearrangement joins TRBV2 to TRBJ2-5; D unclear. The CDR3 totals 12 residues. The germline V gene has CDR1 SNHLY and CDR2 FYNNEI. Trimming stripped 3 bases from V and 4 bases from J, with 6 bases between. CDR3 in amino acids: CASSDSLETQYF. The CDR3 DNA reads TGTGCCAGCAGTGACAGTTTAGAGACCCAGTACTTC.

This chain links TRBV29-1 with TRBJ1-4; 7 bases fit TRBD1. The CDR3 loop spans 13 amino acids. V shed 7 bases, J shed 6 bases, and the junction held 8 bases outside the gene matches. Germline values: CDR1 SQVTM, CDR2 ANQGSEA. The CDR3 loop is CSARDSLYEKLFF. Written as DNA, the CDR3 is TGCAGCGCACGGGACAGCTTATATGAAAAACTGTTTTTT.

The chain is built from TRBV2 and TRBJ1-6; D is uncertain. V lost 4 bases, J lost 10 bases, and 11 bases lay in between. The CDR3 extends over 13 amino acids. The germline V gene has CDR1 SNHLY and CDR2 FYNNEI. CDR3 bases: TGTGCCAGCAGTGCCGAGGGCCGGTCACCCCTCCACTTT. It codes for CASSAEGRSPLHF.

The genes are TRBV7-3 and TRBJ2-1, with D perhaps matching TRBD1 (6 bases). This CDR3 region has 13 residues. V was trimmed by 5 bases and J by 7 bases, leaving 12 bases between them. CDR1 is SGHTA, CDR2 FQGTGA, per germline. CDR3 DNA sequence: TGTGCCAGCAGCATTTCTCAGGGGAATGAGCAGTTCTTC. It translates to CASSISQGNEQFF.

The chain is built from TRBV28 and TRBJ2-5, with TRBD1 identical over 10 bases. The J segment lost 5 bases and the V segment lost 11 bases, leaving 11 bases of the junction unmatched. CDR3 length equals 14 residues. Germline V CDR1 and CDR2: MDHEN, SYDVKM. The CDR3 reads CAAGRTGGWETQYF. CDR3 coding DNA: TGTGCCGCAGGGAGGACAGGGGGGTGGGAGACCCAGTACTTC.

V usage is TRBV7-2 and J usage is TRBJ1-4; tentative D call: TRBD1 (5 bases). CDR1 is SGHTA, CDR2 FQGNSA, per germline. Trimming took off 5 bases at V and 0 bases at J, with 19 bases between the two ends. CDR3 length: 18 residues. Written as DNA, the CDR3 is TGTGCCAGCAGCCACGTATACGGGGGTGGGGCAACTAATGAAAAACTGTTTTTT. It codes for CASSHVYGGGATNEKLFF.

The genes are TRBV5-1 and TRBJ2-3; 10 bases line up with TRBD2. CDR3 length: 16 residues. The germline V gene has CDR1 SGHRS and CDR2 YFSETQ. V gave up 4 bases and J gave up 4 bases; unmatched junction bases: 9. CDR3: CASSAPSGGVSDTQYF. CDR3 nucleotides: TGCGCCAGCAGCGCCCCTAGCGGGGGAGTATCAGATACGCAGTATTTT.

The V gene is TRBV9, the J gene TRBJ1-1, with TRBD1 matching 7 bases. The germline V gene encodes CDR1 SGDLS and CDR2 YYNGEE. Trimming removed 3 bases from V and 4 bases from J; junction bases left unmatched: 6. There are 14 residues in the CDR3. CDR3 coding DNA: TGTGCCAGCAGCGAGGGGGCGCGGTCCACTGAAGCTTTCTTT. This codes for CASSEGARSTEAFF.

The chain couples TRBV29-1 to TRBJ2-7, with D tentatively TRBD2 (5 bases). The V gene lost 1 base and the J gene lost 5 bases, with 18 bases spanning the gap. Germline V gene lookup returns CDR1 SQVTM and CDR2 ANQGSEA. This CDR3 is 15 amino acids long. This CDR3 is CSVEVVVLEGHEQYF. The CDR3 nucleotides read TGCAGCGTTGAAGTTGTGGTCCTCGAGGGCCACGAGCAGTACTTC.

This clone appeared once. The chain uses TRBV7-9 and TRBJ1-6, with no clear D. CDR1 and CDR2 (germline): SEHNR, FQNEAQ (reference sequence). CDR3 length equals 15 residues. V was cut by 2 bases and J by 7 bases, with 12 bases left in between. CDR3 loop: CASSLRQGRNSPLHF. CDR3 DNA: TGTGCCAGCAGCTTACGACAAGGCCGAAATTCACCCCTCCACTTT.

This sequence joins TRBV9 and TRBJ2-3; 8 nucleotides align to TRBD2. In germline, CDR1 is SGDLS, CDR2 YYNGEE. With 4 bases clipped from V and 3 bases from J, the junction kept 13 bases outside the gene matches. This CDR3 region has 17 residues. The CDR3 sequence is CASSSGGAGVRTDTQYF. The CDR3 DNA reads as TGTGCCAGCAGCTCCGGGGGGGCAGGAGTGCGGACAGATACGCAGTATTTT. Supplemented by reference TRBV9 and TRBJ2-3, the full variable domain reads DSGVTQTPKHLITATGQRVTLRCSPRSGDLSVYWYQQSLDQGLQFLIQYYNGEERAKGNILERFSAQQFPDLHSELNLSSLELGDSALYFCASSSGGAGVRTDTQYFGPGTRLTVL.

This clone was seen only a few times. The CDR3 nucleotides are TGTGCCAGCAGCCAACTCGGGGGTCGGGAGACCCAGTACTTC. Protein sequence: CASSQLGGRETQYF. The chain employs TRBV4-2 and TRBJ2-5; tentatively, D is TRBD2 (6 bases). V was clipped by 2 bases and J by 5 bases, with 12 bases between them. Germline loops: CDR1 LGHNA, CDR2 YNFKEQ. This CDR3 is built from 14 residues.

This clone has just one count. The gene calls are TRBV29-1 and TRBJ1-1; D uncertain. This CDR3 has 12 amino acids. CDR1 and CDR2 (germline): SQVTM, ANQGSEA. With 3 bases removed from V and 2 bases from J, the gap between germline ends came to 7 bases. The CDR3 DNA reads as TGCAGCGTTGACGCAGATAACACTGAAGCTTTCTTT. It yields the protein CSVDADNTEAFF. The variable domain in full, completed from reference TRBV29-1 and TRBJ1-1, reads SAVISQKPSRDICQRGTSLTIQCQVDSQVTMMFWYRQQPGQSLTLIATANQGSEATYESGFVIDKFPISRPNLTFSTLTVSNMSPEDSSIYLCSVDADNTEAFFGQGTRLTVV.